Presented here are 28 T cell receptor beta chains from one specimen sequenced in a study of response to subunit inactivated influenza vaccine. TCRdb recomputed calls from the RT-PCR reads with MiXCR, one row per CDR3 protein. This table has about 650,000 distinct CDR3 sequences, approximately 15% appearing once. This material consisted of PBMCs from blood, taken 11 to 12 days after vaccination. The source of these receptors is a man between 50 and 59 years old who received an inactivated influenza vaccine.

This clonotype was detected only a few times. V gene TRBV6-6 combines with J gene TRBJ2-7; no definite D call. Germline V gene lookup returns CDR1 MNHNY and CDR2 SVGAGI (reference sequence). The CDR3 loop spans 12 amino acids. Trimming stripped 6 bases from V and 4 bases from J, with 10 bases between. CDR3: CASSPSKYEQYF. CDR3 DNA sequence: TGTGCCAGCAGCCCGAGTAAGTACGAGCAGTACTTC.

A few counts support this clonotype. This chain connects TRBV29-1 to TRBJ2-1; perhaps TRBD2 as D (6 bases). The V end was cut by 3 bases, the J end by 12 bases, with 15 bases between. From germline, CDR1 is SQVTM and CDR2 ANQGSEA. There are 12 residues in the CDR3. CDR3: CSVDFGRGGQFF. CDR3 DNA sequence: TGCAGCGTTGATTTCGGACGGGGAGGGCAGTTCTTC.

The chain joins TRBV13 to TRBJ1-1; TRBD1 matches 9 bases. Trimming cost V 0 bases and J 6 bases; bases outside gene matches: 8. CDR1 is PRHDT and CDR2 is FYEKMQ in the germline V gene (reference sequence). The CDR3 totals 16 residues. The CDR3 reads CASSLGAGTGNPEAFF. The CDR3 DNA sequence: TGTGCCAGCAGCTTAGGGGCCGGGACAGGGAATCCTGAAGCTTTCTTT.

This clonotype was picked up a small number of times. The J gene is TRBJ2-7, the V gene TRBV5-5; D is perhaps TRBD1 or TRBD2 (5 bases each). CDR1 is SGHKS, CDR2 YYEKEE, per germline (reference sequence). The CDR3 extends over 16 amino acids. V gave up 0 bases and J gave up 6 bases, with 19 bases separating them. The CDR3 sequence is CASSLAGPSTSSEQYF. Here the CDR3 DNA reads TGTGCCAGCAGCTTGGCGGGACCCTCTACCTCTTCCGAGCAGTACTTC.

This clonotype was detected only a few times. The CDR3 loop reads CSAGTDWNTGELFF. CDR3 nucleotides: TGCAGCGCCGGGACAGACTGGAACACCGGGGAGCTGTTTTTT. V and J are TRBV29-1 and TRBJ2-2; 7 nucleotides line up with TRBD1. V lost 7 bases to trimming and J lost 1 base; unmatched junction nucleotides: 6. CDR3 length: 14 residues. The germline CDR1 and CDR2 sequences are SQVTM and ANQGSEA.

The V and J genes are TRBV6-1 and TRBJ2-2; D possibly matches TRBD1 or TRBD2 (5 bases each). Between the trimmed V and J ends, which lost 4 bases and 8 bases, there was a span of 17 bases. Germline V gene lookup returns CDR1 MNHNS and CDR2 SASEGT. The CDR3 is 15 residues long. CDR3 amino acids: CASSALGPFLGELFF. CDR3 coding DNA: TGTGCCAGCAGTGCGTTGGGACCCTTCTTGGGGGAGCTGTTTTTT.

There are a few counts of this clonotype. This chain connects TRBV20-1 to TRBJ2-3, with D maybe TRBD2 (6 bases). The CDR3 loop spans 13 amino acids. Deletions cut 3 bases from V and 6 bases from J, with 13 bases between. Germline V lookup: CDR1 DFQATT, CDR2 SNEGSKA (reference sequence). This CDR3 reads CSARQTSLDTQYF. As DNA, the CDR3 is TGCAGTGCTAGGCAGACTAGTTTGGATACGCAGTATTTT.

This clonotype was found a few times. The V gene is TRBV12-3 or TRBV12-4, the J gene TRBJ2-6; unclear D gene. The CDR3 covers 13 residues. Trimming pared 8 bases from V and 0 bases from J, leaving 5 bases between. The CDR3 DNA is TGTGCCAGCTTTCCCTCTGGGGCCAACGTCCTGACTTTC. It specifies CASFPSGANVLTF.

V and J are TRBV5-6 and TRBJ1-4, with D possibly TRBD1 on 5 matching bases. CDR3 length: 14 residues. V was cut by 2 bases and J by 6 bases, with 11 bases left in between. Germline lookup yields CDR1 SGHDT and CDR2 YYEEEE. The CDR3 DNA reads TGTGCCAGCAGCTTACCGGGGGGGGATGAAAAACTGTTTTTT. Translation gives CASSLPGGDEKLFF.

This clonotype was seen many times. V gene TRBV12-3 or TRBV12-4 combines with J gene TRBJ2-3, with TRBD1 identical over 7 bases. The CDR3 consists of 14 residues. The trim removed 5 bases at V and 2 bases at J, leaving 4 bases unmatched. DNA for the CDR3: TGTGCCAGCAGTGCCGGGACAGCCACAGATACGCAGTATTTT. As protein: CASSAGTATDTQYF.

This clonotype turned up a few times. The genes are TRBV29-1 and TRBJ1-1, with 7 bases matching TRBD1. Germline values: CDR1 SQVTM, CDR2 ANQGSEA. V was pared by 6 bases and J by 2 bases, with 6 bases of the junction left unmatched. The CDR3 totals 13 residues. The CDR3 DNA follows: TGCAGCGTGAAGACAGGGAAAAACACTGAAGCTTTCTTT. Translation gives CSVKTGKNTEAFF.

Ten or more counts support this clonotype. The rearrangement links TRBV29-1 to TRBJ1-2; TRBD1 matches at 9 bases. The CDR3 sequence is 15 residues long. CDR1 is SQVTM and CDR2 is ANQGSEA in the germline V gene. Trimming at V came to 6 bases and at J to 0 bases, leaving 8 bases not matched to a gene. Here the CDR3 reads CSVADRGASNYGYTF. In DNA form, the CDR3 reads TGCAGCGTAGCAGACAGGGGGGCTTCTAACTATGGCTACACCTTC.

This clonotype was counted only a few times. CDR3 bases: TGTGCCAGCAGCTTAGGCGCTGGACTCACAGATACGCAGTATTTT. This sequence encodes CASSLGAGLTDTQYF. The V gene is TRBV7-6, the J gene TRBJ2-3; D perhaps matches TRBD2 (5 bases). CDR3 length: 15 residues. CDR1 and CDR2 (germline): SGHVS, FNYEAQ. V was cut by 1 base and J by 2 bases, with 10 bases left in between. Full variable domain (rest looked up from reference TRBV7-6 and TRBJ2-3): GAGVSQSPRYKVTKRGQDVALRCDPISGHVSLYWYRQALGQGPEFLTYFNYEAQQDKSGLPNDRFSAERPEGSISTLTIQRTEQRDSAMYRCASSLGAGLTDTQYFGPGTRLTVL.

There are a few counts of this clonotype. This chain joins TRBV2 and TRBJ2-2, with TRBD1 identical over 11 bases. This CDR3 comprises 16 residues. The germline gives CDR1 SNHLY, CDR2 FYNNEI. Trimming cost V 6 bases and J 4 bases; bases outside gene matches: 7. The DNA of the CDR3 is TGTGCCAGCAGCCTAGGACAGGGGGCGATCACCGGGGAGCTGTTTTTT. The encoded protein is CASSLGQGAITGELFF.

The chain employs TRBV20-1 and TRBJ2-7, with a possible D match to TRBD1 (7 bases). V was pared by 7 bases and J by 6 bases, with 16 bases between. Per the germline V gene, CDR1 is DFQATT and CDR2 is SNEGSKA (reference sequence). The CDR3 totals 12 residues. The CDR3 is CSVGGGGSEQYF. In DNA, the CDR3 is TGCAGTGTGGGTGGAGGGGGCTCCGAGCAGTACTTC.

This chain connects TRBV9 to TRBJ2-3; D may be TRBD1 (6 bases). V gave up 4 bases and J gave up 2 bases, with 11 bases separating them. This CDR3 has 14 amino acids. The germline CDR1 and CDR2 sequences are SGDLS and YYNGEE. The CDR3 bases are TGTGCCAGCAGCCGTACAGGGTTCACAGATACGCAGTATTTT. It translates to CASSRTGFTDTQYF.

The chain is built from TRBV12-3 or TRBV12-4 and TRBJ1-5; the D is unclear. CDR3 length: 13 amino acids. V was trimmed by 8 bases and J by 4 bases, leaving 12 bases between them. The CDR3 is CASSLRWNQPQHF. The CDR3 region has the DNA TGTGCCAGCTCATTAAGATGGAATCAGCCCCAGCATTTT.

The gene calls are TRBV11-2 and TRBJ1-2, with 10 bases lining up with TRBD1. The ends lost 1 base at V and 5 bases at J; junction bases unmatched: 10. Per germline, CDR1 SGHAT and CDR2 FQNNGV. This CDR3 has 17 residues. The CDR3 is CASSLGAGVDRGYGYTF. The CDR3 DNA is TGTGCCAGCAGCTTAGGGGCCGGCGTGGACAGGGGGTATGGCTACACCTTC.

This chain uses TRBV7-2 with TRBJ2-1, with 15 nucleotides matching TRBD2. This CDR3 has 17 residues. Losses at the gene ends were 3 bases for V and 8 bases for J; bases not matched to a gene: 8. CDR1 is SGHTA and CDR2 is FQGNSA in the germline V gene. CDR3 coding DNA: TGTGCCAGCAGCTTCACAGGACTAGCGGGAGGGGGCCATGAGCAGTTCTTC. Encoded protein: CASSFTGLAGGGHEQFF.

This clonotype has more than one count but fewer than ten. V usage is TRBV29-1 and J usage is TRBJ2-2; D unresolved. Germline V gene lookup returns CDR1 SQVTM and CDR2 ANQGSEA. The CDR3 is 14 residues long. V was cut by 6 bases and J by 1 base, with 12 bases left in between. CDR3 region: CSVWRPGNTGELFF. The CDR3 coding sequence is TGCAGCGTGTGGCGTCCAGGGAACACCGGGGAGCTGTTTTTT.

In this sample, this clonotype turned up many times. The chain couples TRBV24-1 to TRBJ1-4, with TRBD1 as a possible D gene (6 bases). Germline assignment: CDR1 KGHDR and CDR2 SFDVKD. This CDR3 has 15 residues. V was shortened by 4 bases and J by 5 bases, with 13 bases between the two germline ends. The CDR3 DNA reads as TGTGCCACCAGTGACTCGGGACAAGTAAATGAAAAACTGTTTTTT. Its translation is CATSDSGQVNEKLFF.

This clonotype was found a few times. V and J are TRBV5-1 and TRBJ2-2; 11 bases fit TRBD2. The CDR3 totals 17 residues. Germline-derived CDR1 and CDR2 are SGHRS and YFSETQ. V lost 3 bases and J lost 4; bases outside the gene matches: 8. CDR3 coding DNA: TGCGCCAGCAGCTCCCTCTTAGCGGGAGGGAGCACCGGGGAGCTGTTTTTT. This gives the protein CASSSLLAGGSTGELFF.

This clonotype occurred a few times. The rearrangement links TRBV30 to TRBJ1-5; 7 bases line up with TRBD1. The germline gives CDR1 GTSNPN, CDR2 SVGIG (reference sequence). The CDR3 contains 14 residues. V lost 2 bases, J lost 4 bases, and 5 bases stayed unmatched. The CDR3 protein is CAWSLTGWNQPQHF. CDR3 in DNA: TGTGCCTGGAGTTTGACAGGGTGGAATCAGCCCCAGCATTTT.

This clonotype was counted a few times. The chain carries TRBV10-3 and TRBJ2-6; the D gene is possibly TRBD1 (6 bases). V was cut by 3 bases and J by 0 bases, with 12 bases left in between. CDR3 length equals 17 residues. Germline V gene lookup returns CDR1 ENHRY and CDR2 SYGVKD. CDR3 DNA sequence: TGTGCCATCAGTGACTGGACAGCAGTCTCTGGGGCCAACGTCCTGACTTTC. Amino acids: CAISDWTAVSGANVLTF.

The chain carries TRBV28 and TRBJ1-5; D not certain. The germline V gene encodes CDR1 MDHEN and CDR2 SYDVKM. The CDR3 contains 14 residues. With 3 bases removed from V and 9 bases from J, the gap between germline ends came to 15 bases. The DNA of the CDR3 is TGTGCCAGCAGTTTGGGCGGCCCGTCTAGGCCCCAGCATTTT. Translation gives CASSLGGPSRPQHF.

This sequence joins TRBV12-3 or TRBV12-4 and TRBJ2-7; 8 bases line up with TRBD2. This CDR3 is built from 14 residues. V lost 1 base and J lost 5; bases outside the gene matches: 4. The CDR3 is CASSLVAGINEQYF. The CDR3 nucleotides are TGTGCCAGCAGTTTAGTAGCGGGGATCAACGAGCAGTACTTC.

The CDR3 bases are TGTGCCAGCAGCCAAGATGGGCCGCTTGGCTACACCTTC. It encodes CASSQDGPLGYTF. The chain is built from TRBV4-2 and TRBJ1-2, with no clear D. Germline V CDR1 and CDR2: LGHNA, YNFKEQ. CDR3 length equals 13 residues. The germline V and J ends were trimmed by 0 bases and 7 bases, with 9 bases remaining between them.

The count of this clonotype is one. The gene calls are TRBV11-2 and TRBJ2-5; D is possibly TRBD2 (7 bases). There are 15 residues in the CDR3. The V end was cut by 1 base, the J end by 4 bases, with 13 bases between. Germline CDR1 is SGHAT and CDR2 is FQNNGV. In nucleotides, the CDR3 is TGTGCCAGCAGCTTAGGGGGGGCGGGGGCAGAGACCCAGTACTTC. Its translation is CASSLGGAGAETQYF.